Sequencing of this T cell receptor (beta chain) was carried out in a study of blood T cell repertoires in COVID-19. Study-wide background: Acute and convalescent COVID-19 samples came from the United States, Italy and Spain. Sources were T cells, B-cell-depleted T cells, or PBMCs; the material itself was cDNA or gDNA.

The authors' processing: Amplification from reference gene primers served as the basis for estimated nucleated cell counts. Method: immunoSEQ multiplex PCR; TCRdb's copy keeps in-frame clones and lacks some. V and J calls and clone size are as listed in that table; D and trimming were resolved from the DNA. This sample carries about 160,000 clones, about 83% of them seen once, and the ten largest clones take under 13%. Seattle patients were enrolled during active infection and followed longitudinally. The CDR3 sequence is 16 residues long. Germline lookup yields CDR1 SGDLS and CDR2 YYNGEE. The V and J ends lost 1 base and 4 bases, in that order; junction bases with no gene match: 9.

Sequencing was performed on peripheral blood. This clonotype was sampled from a woman aged 70-85 years with COVID-19, enrolled during active disease. This chain uses TRBV9 with TRBJ2-3; TRBD2 matches 7 bases. CDR3 loop: CASSVRSAGMADTQYF. The CDR3, as DNA: TGTGCCAGCAGCGTAAGGTCAGCGGGGATGGCAGATACGCAGTATTTT.